This note documents a single TCR beta chain sequence. Antigen: not known. Trimming left V 7 bases short and J 5 bases short, with 12 bases between. Germline V gene sequence: CDR1 MNHNS, CDR2 SASEGT. This CDR3 region has 13 residues. This record comes from a study of OX40 agonist ivuxolimab in advanced cancers. Produced via immunoSEQ multiplex PCR; TCRdb's table is partial and in-frame only. This table has approximately 20,000 clones, about 81% appearing once. Findings and limits, study-wide: The mean number of expanded clones was higher in CD8+ T cells than in CD4+.

Sample: CD4+ or CD8+ T cells sorted from blood, taken in a trial of the OX40 agonist ivuxolimab. This clonotype originated in an adult with an advanced solid tumor such as melanoma, head and neck, liver or kidney cancer. The V gene is TRBV6-1, the J gene TRBJ1-5, with D unclear. The CDR3 here is CASKRESDQPQHF. The CDR3 DNA reads TGTGCCAGCAAGAGGGAGAGCGATCAGCCCCAGCATTTT.